The 16 T cell receptor beta chains in this list originate from one sample, sequenced in a study of CD8+ T cells in alopecia areata. The treatment here: oral pan-JAK inhibitor, 5-10 mg twice daily. Isolated RNA was reverse transcribed into cDNA used as the sequencing template. TCRdb's copy holds only in-frame clones and misses some; the assay was immunoSEQ multiplex PCR. The sample includes about 210,000 clones, 64% seen only once; the top ten take 3.5% to 5%. Source: CD4+ T cells sorted from blood, taken at week 4, from a patient treated with tofacitinib. Receptors originate from a human donor with alopecia areata.

This clone showed up just a few times. The rearrangement links TRBV7-9 to TRBJ2-7, with D possibly TRBD2 on 6 matching bases. V was clipped by 5 bases and J by 12 bases, with 23 bases between them. Germline V lookup: CDR1 SEHNR, CDR2 FQNEAQ (reference sequence). The CDR3 loop spans 14 amino acids. The CDR3 loop reads CASSPTGDAYHAYF. DNA for the CDR3: TGTGCCAGCAGCCCCACGGGAGACGCTTACCACGCGTACTTC.

CDR3 nucleotide sequence: TGTGCCAGCAGCCAAGATCTTGGCGGGGGGGTGTCCTACGAGCAGTACTTC. It specifies CASSQDLGGGVSYEQYF. This chain joins TRBV4-2 and TRBJ2-7; the match to TRBD2 covers 9 bases. The CDR3 has 17 amino acids. Looked up from germline, CDR1 is LGHNA and CDR2 is YNFKEQ. The ends lost 0 bases at V and 1 base at J; junction bases unmatched: 7.

The chain has TRBV27 and TRBJ1-6, with D hard to call. The CDR3 covers 15 residues. V lost 5 bases, J lost 1 base, and 9 bases lay in between. The germline gives CDR1 MNHEY, CDR2 SMNVEV (reference sequence). Here the CDR3 DNA reads TGTGCCAGCAGTCCCTGGGCATCCTATAATTCACCCCTCCACTTT. Protein: CASSPWASYNSPLHF.

The V and J genes are TRBV4-3 and TRBJ2-2; D is unclear. The CDR3 length is 14 residues. Trimming took off 3 bases at V and 5 bases at J, with 10 bases between the two ends. Germline assignment: CDR1 LGHNA and CDR2 YSLEER. The CDR3 is CASSHSRLTGELFF. CDR3 bases: TGCGCCAGCAGCCACTCCCGATTGACCGGGGAGCTGTTTTTT.

This clone showed up just once. The chain is built from TRBV15 and TRBJ2-7, with unresolved D. V lost 3 bases and J 0 bases, leaving 15 bases between the germline ends. The CDR3 consists of 16 residues. Germline CDR1 reads LNHNV; CDR2 reads YYDKDF (reference sequence). The CDR3 region is CATSSPGSRNSYEQYF. Here the CDR3 DNA reads TGTGCCACCAGCAGCCCTGGATCAAGAAACTCCTACGAGCAGTACTTC.

Written as DNA, the CDR3 is TGTGCCAGCAAAGAGGGGTTCGCTAATGAAAAACTGTTTTTT. Translation: CASKEGFANEKLFF. V usage is TRBV6-1 and J usage is TRBJ1-4, with D maybe TRBD1 (5 bases). The CDR3 contains 14 residues. V was trimmed by 7 bases and J by 3 bases, leaving 12 bases between them. The germline V gene encodes CDR1 MNHNS and CDR2 SASEGT.

V gene TRBV6-5 combines with J gene TRBJ2-2; TRBD1 matches at 9 bases. The length of the CDR3 is 13 residues. Germline loops: CDR1 MNHEY, CDR2 SVGAGI. V lost 11 bases, J lost 5 bases, and 6 bases stayed unmatched. This CDR3 reads CAARQGGTGELFF. The CDR3 DNA is TGTGCCGCCCGACAGGGGGGGACCGGGGAGCTGTTTTTT.

The CDR3 is CATSSITGGTGELFF. CDR3 DNA: TGTGCCACCAGCAGTATTACCGGGGGCACCGGGGAGCTGTTTTTT. The chain recombines TRBV15 with TRBJ2-2, with D perhaps TRBD2 (6 bases). The germline V gene has CDR1 LNHNV and CDR2 YYDKDF (reference sequence). Trimming cost V 3 bases and J 4 bases, with 12 bases left between them. The length of the CDR3 is 15 residues. The full variable domain, rest sourced from reference TRBV15 and TRBJ2-2, is DAMVIQNPRYQVTQFGKPVTLSCSQTLNHNVMYWYQQKSSQAPKLLFHYYDKDFNNEADTPDNFQSRRPNTSFCFLDIRSPGLGDTAMYLCATSSITGGTGELFFGEGSRLTVL.

A few counts support this clone. CDR3 amino acids: CASSLGPREPQHF. CDR3 DNA: TGTGCCAGCAGCTTAGGGCCCAGGGAGCCCCAGCATTTT. The genes are TRBV7-2 and TRBJ1-5; the D gene is possibly TRBD1 (5 bases). The CDR3 runs to 13 residues. CDR1 SGHTA and CDR2 FQGNSA come from the germline V gene. Trimming shortened V by 1 base and J by 8 bases, and 9 bases separated the two germline ends. Together with reference TRBV7-2 and TRBJ1-5, the CDR3 gives the full variable domain: GAGVSQSPSNKVTEKGKDVELRCDPISGHTALYWYRQSLGQGLEFLIYFQGNSAPDKSGLPSDRFSAERTGGSVSTLTIQRTQQEDSAVYLCASSLGPREPQHFGDGTRLSIL.

J is TRBJ1-4 and V is TRBV5-1; possible D gene TRBD1, 6 bases. The germline CDR1 and CDR2 sequences are SGHRS and YFSETQ. This CDR3 is 16 amino acids long. Trimming pared 0 bases from V and 4 bases from J, leaving 13 bases between. In DNA form, the CDR3 reads TGCGCCAGCAGCTTGGGTGGGACACCCGGTAATGAAAAACTGTTTTTT. Residues: CASSLGGTPGNEKLFF.

The chain recombines TRBV30 with TRBJ1-5, with 7 bases lining up with TRBD1. V lost 2 bases and J lost 4; bases outside the gene matches: 8. CDR1 is GTSNPN, CDR2 SVGIG, per germline (reference sequence). The CDR3 loop spans 15 amino acids. CDR3 residues: CAWSQFDRENQPQHF. CDR3 DNA: TGTGCCTGGAGTCAATTCGACAGGGAGAATCAGCCCCAGCATTTT.

J is TRBJ2-1 and V is TRBV29-1; D gene unclear. Looked up from germline, CDR1 is SQVTM and CDR2 is ANQGSEA. The CDR3 is 13 amino acids. Trimming took off 7 bases at V and 9 bases at J, with 19 bases between the two ends. CDR3 loop: CSAGYGSTGEQFF. CDR3 DNA sequence: TGCAGCGCCGGGTATGGCTCAACGGGTGAGCAGTTCTTC.

The genes are TRBV29-1 and TRBJ2-1; tentative D call: TRBD2 (7 bases). The germline V gene encodes CDR1 SQVTM and CDR2 ANQGSEA. This CDR3 contains 13 residues. The V end lost 0 bases, the J end lost 12 bases, and 15 bases lay between the germline ends. CDR3 amino acids: CSVEEGGADGQFF. In DNA, the CDR3 is TGCAGCGTTGAAGAGGGGGGGGCGGACGGGCAGTTCTTC.

The chain is built from TRBV5-6 and TRBJ1-1; D may be TRBD1 (5 bases). The V end was cut by 7 bases, the J end by 11 bases, with 24 bases between. The CDR3 runs 14 residues. Germline loops: CDR1 SGHDT, CDR2 YYEEEE. The CDR3 loop reads CASRRQEGLIGAFF. For the CDR3, the DNA is TGTGCCAGCCGACGGCAAGAGGGGCTAATTGGGGCTTTCTTT.

V gene TRBV2 combines with J gene TRBJ1-6; D is unclear. The CDR3 is 13 amino acids. From germline, CDR1 is SNHLY and CDR2 FYNNEI. Deletions cut 7 bases from V and 8 bases from J, with 12 bases between. CDR3 residues: CASNRQQYSPLHF. CDR3 nucleotides: TGTGCCAGCAATCGGCAGCAATATTCACCCCTCCACTTT.

The chain couples TRBV29-1 to TRBJ2-1; 9 nucleotides match TRBD2. This CDR3 is 12 amino acids long. The V and J ends lost 8 bases and 9 bases, in that order; junction bases with no gene match: 8. Germline V gives CDR1 SQVTM, CDR2 ANQGSEA. The DNA of the CDR3 is TGCAGCTCTGCGGGGGGGCACGGTGAGCAGTTCTTC. This encodes CSSAGGHGEQFF.